These T cell receptor beta chains were read from a single sample in a study of shared clonotypes between healthy human individuals. Measured with immunoSEQ multiplex PCR; TCRdb has only the in-frame clones, and not every one. The sample carries some 2,100,000 clones, roughly 91% recorded once. The sample taken for sequencing was naive CD8+ T cells from PBMCs. These receptors all come from a man younger than 30 in good health. Some clones in this sample may be carry-over from other donors' samples. Both conserved end residues are part of each CDR3. A D gene is named only where the DNA matches it firmly. Not all rows give a size; the values are once, few, many and, for expanded clones, a class.

CDR3	DNA	D	V	J	size
CASTRGGSITDTQYF	TGTGCCAGCACGCGCGGGGGTTCCATCACAGATACGCAGTATTTT	TRBD2	TRBV28	TRBJ2-3	.
CASSLDPTGRSYEQYF	TGTGCCAGCAGCTTAGACCCGACAGGGCGCTCCTACGAGCAGTACTTC	TRBD1	TRBV11-2	TRBJ2-7	.
CASTPSGSETQYF	TGTGCCAGCACTCCATCCGGCTCAGAGACCCAGTACTTC	.	TRBV28	TRBJ2-5	.
CASSLGQAIYEQYF	TGTGCCAGCAGCCTGGGACAGGCGATCTACGAGCAGTACTTC	TRBD1	TRBV7-6	TRBJ2-7	.
CASSEDGVRGLGAYEQYF	TGTGCCAGCAGTGAAGATGGGGTGCGGGGACTAGGTGCCTACGAGCAGTACTTC	TRBD2	TRBV6-1	TRBJ2-7	.
CASSPQGAIRFFGANVLTF	TGTGCCAGCTCACCACAGGGGGCGATTCGTTTTTTTGGGGCCAACGTCCTGACTTTC	TRBD1	TRBV18	TRBJ2-6	.
CASSLMTSGRWETQYF	TGTGCCAGCAGCTTAATGACTAGCGGGAGATGGGAGACCCAGTACTTC	TRBD2	TRBV5-6	TRBJ2-5	.
CASSQPGQLNTEAFF	TGTGCCAGCAGCCAACCCGGACAGCTGAACACTGAAGCTTTCTTT	.	TRBV14	TRBJ1-1	.
CASSFGQGGSETQYF	TGTGCCAGCAGCTTCGGACAGGGGGGTAGTGAGACCCAGTACTTC	TRBD1	TRBV5-6	TRBJ2-5	.
CASSLSKLGGSYGYTF	TGTGCCAGCAGTTTATCTAAACTCGGGGGGAGCTATGGCTACACCTTC	.	TRBV27	TRBJ1-2	.
CALLTANTGELFF	TGTGCGTTATTGACGGCGAACACCGGGGAGCTGTTTTTT	.	TRBV7-8	TRBJ2-2	.
CASSPRSNEQYF	TGTGCCAGCAGCCCACGAAGCAACGAGCAGTACTTC	.	TRBV11-2	TRBJ2-7	.
CSVVLGAEAFF	TGCAGCGTTGTTCTAGGAGCTGAAGCTTTCTTT	.	TRBV29-1	TRBJ1-1	.
CASSTQRTGVSTDTQYF	TGTGCCAGCAGCACCCAGAGGACTGGGGTTAGCACAGATACGCAGTATTTT	.	TRBV9	TRBJ2-3	.
CASSSSPGQGVGGSSGANVLTF	TGTGCCAGCAGCTCATCGCCGGGACAGGGCGTAGGTGGAAGCTCTGGGGCCAACGTCCTGACTTTC	TRBD1	TRBV13	TRBJ2-6	.
CASSFIRRNSNQPQHF	TGTGCCAGCAGTTTTATACGGCGGAATAGCAATCAGCCCCAGCATTTT	.	TRBV28	TRBJ1-5	.
CASTTLGVPGELFF	TGTGCCAGCACCACCCTGGGGGTCCCCGGGGAGCTGTTTTTT	.	TRBV27	TRBJ2-2	.
CASSPDRVAGNEQYF	TGTGCCAGCAGCCCTGACAGGGTGGCAGGAAACGAGCAGTACTTC	TRBD1	TRBV11-2	TRBJ2-7	.
CASSLFAPSYEQYF	TGTGCCAGCAGCTTATTCGCTCCCAGTTACGAGCAGTACTTC	.	TRBV11-1	TRBJ2-7	.
CASSYSATGTEAFF	TGTGCCAGCAGTTACTCAGCGACCGGCACTGAAGCTTTCTTT	.	TRBV6-5	TRBJ1-1	.
CASSVERESTDTQYF	TGTGCCAGCAGCGTAGAGCGGGAAAGCACAGATACGCAGTATTTT	TRBD2	TRBV9	TRBJ2-3	.
CASSLWTGSYEQYF	TGTGCCAGCAGTTTATGGACAGGGTCCTACGAGCAGTACTTC	TRBD1	TRBV27	TRBJ2-7	.
CAISEQGGVFQPQHF	TGTGCCATCAGTGAGCAGGGGGGTGTTTTTCAGCCCCAGCATTTT	TRBD1	TRBV10-3	TRBJ1-5	.
CASSISAGNPYEQYF	TGTGCCAGTAGTATATCAGCCGGGAACCCCTACGAGCAGTACTTC	.	TRBV19	TRBJ2-7	.
CASSRRAAGGEQKWKTQYF	TGCGCCAGCAGCCGAAGGGCGGCAGGGGGCGAACAAAAGTGGAAGACCCAGTACTTC	TRBD1	TRBV4-3	TRBJ2-5	.
CASRPGLEYEQYF	TGTGCCAGCAGACCCGGACTAGAGTACGAGCAGTACTTC	TRBD2	TRBV5-4	TRBJ2-7	.
CASSSETGSGNTIYF	TGTGCCAGCAGTTCTGAGACCGGCTCTGGAAACACCATATATTTT	.	TRBV6-5	TRBJ1-3	.
CSVTGESYGYTF	TGCAGCGTGACAGGGGAGTCTTATGGCTACACCTTC	TRBD1	TRBV29-1	TRBJ1-2	.
CASSLSSWGRLEAFF	TGTGCCAGCAGTTTATCGAGCTGGGGGCGACTTGAAGCTTTCTTT	.	TRBV27	TRBJ1-1	.
CASSLYRGPEAFF	TGTGCCAGCAGTTTATACAGGGGGCCCGAAGCTTTCTTT	TRBD1	TRBV28	TRBJ1-1	.
CASSVGGKSGAFF	TGTGCCAGCAGCGTAGGGGGAAAGAGCGGAGCTTTCTTT	.	TRBV9	TRBJ1-1	.
CASRGLAGVVDTQYF	TGTGCCAGCAGAGGACTAGCGGGAGTTGTAGATACGCAGTATTTT	TRBD2	TRBV6-5	TRBJ2-3	.
CASSVVPSGANVLTF	TGTGCCAGCAGCGTAGTACCTTCTGGGGCCAACGTCCTGACTTTC	.	TRBV9	TRBJ2-6	.
CASSYGGGVWSAEAFF	TGTGCCAGCAGTTACGGAGGGGGGGTATGGAGCGCTGAAGCTTTCTTT	.	TRBV6-5	TRBJ1-1	.
CASSSFVTDTQYF	TGTGCCAGCAGCTCCTTCGTCACAGATACGCAGTATTTT	.	TRBV11-2	TRBJ2-3	.
CASSISAGATEAFF	TGTGCCAGCAGTATTAGCGCAGGGGCCACTGAAGCTTTCTTT	.	TRBV27	TRBJ1-1	.
CAISESWDEQFF	TGTGCCATCAGTGAGTCCTGGGATGAGCAGTTCTTC	.	TRBV10-3	TRBJ2-1	.
CASSAPPRHGYEQYF	TGTGCCAGCAGTGCCCCCCCAAGGCACGGTTACGAGCAGTACTTC	.	TRBV28	TRBJ2-7	.
CASSVASASPAFNEQFF	TGCGCCAGCAGCGTAGCTAGCGCTTCCCCTGCGTTCAATGAGCAGTTCTTC	.	TRBV5-1	TRBJ2-1	once
CASSEQNDRVKNYGYTF	TGTGCCAGCAGTGAACAAAATGACAGGGTAAAAAACTATGGCTACACCTTC	TRBD1	TRBV2	TRBJ1-2	once
CASSMLAGTNEQFF	TGTGCCAGTAGTATGCTAGCGGGGACCAATGAGCAGTTCTTC	TRBD2	TRBV19	TRBJ2-1	.
CASRLWTGQETQYF	TGTGCCAGCAGGCTGTGGACAGGGCAAGAGACCCAGTACTTC	TRBD1	TRBV27	TRBJ2-5	.